This is a list of T cell receptor beta chains from one sample in a study of glioma-infiltrating T cells after dendritic cell vaccination. Clones were sequenced by immunoSEQ multiplex PCR, and TCRdb holds only the in-frame ones, with some missing. This repertoire shows under 70,000 clones, approximately 78% found once; its top ten account for approximately 8.5%. The specimen comprised blood, sampled before dendritic cell vaccination. The receptor set was obtained from a human donor with glioblastoma. The CDR3 runs from the conserved cysteine through the conserved F or W. A D gene is named only where the DNA matches it firmly. Where a row states a size, it is once, few, many or the class of an expanded clone; other rows omit it.

V	size	J	D	DNA	CDR3
TRBV28	NA	TRBJ1-2	NA	TGTGCCAGCAGTTTTCCTTATGGCTACACCTTC	CASSFPYGYTF
TRBV9	NA	TRBJ2-7	NA	TGTGCCAGCAGCCCACGGGGCTACGAGCAGTACTTC	CASSPRGYEQYF
TRBV15	NA	TRBJ2-5	NA	TGTGCCACCAGCAGGACAGTCAAAGAGACCCAGTACTTC	CATSRTVKETQYF
TRBV2	NA	TRBJ2-5	NA	TGTGCCAGCAGACGAGGGGGACACCCCCAAGAGACCCAGTACTTC	CASRRGGHPQETQYF
TRBV18	NA	TRBJ1-3	TRBD1	TGTGCCAGCTCACTACAGGGGGTCTCTGGAAACACCATATATTTT	CASSLQGVSGNTIYF
TRBV27	NA	TRBJ1-5	NA	TGTGCCAGCAGTTTTAGGGGGAGCAATCAGCCCCAGCATTTT	CASSFRGSNQPQHF
TRBV29-1	once	TRBJ1-2	NA	TGCAGCGAAGGGGCAGCCTATGGCTACACCTTC	CSEGAAYGYTF
TRBV29-1	NA	TRBJ1-1	TRBD1	TGCAGCGGTGACAGGGGGAACACTGAAGCTTTCTTT	CSGDRGNTEAFF
TRBV18	NA	TRBJ2-7	TRBD1	TGTGCCAGCTCACCGCTAGACAGGGGGCACGAGCAGTACTTC	CASSPLDRGHEQYF
TRBV4-1	NA	TRBJ2-3	TRBD2	TGCGCCAGCAGCCAAGGGCTTAGCGGGGACACAGATACGCAGTATTTT	CASSQGLSGDTDTQYF
TRBV7-2	NA	TRBJ2-7	TRBD1	TGTGCCAGCCTCTTGCGGGCGGACAGGGTAGAGTACGAGCAGTACTTC	CASLLRADRVEYEQYF
TRBV19	NA	TRBJ2-2	TRBD1	TGTGCCAGTAACACAGGGGTGGGCACCGACACCGGGGAGCTGTTTTTT	CASNTGVGTDTGELFF
TRBV28	NA	TRBJ1-5	NA	TGTGCCAGCAGTATGGGGGGGATGAATCAGCCCCAGCATTTT	CASSMGGMNQPQHF
TRBV18	few	TRBJ1-2	NA	TGTGCCAGCTCGGAGGTCGATGGCTACACCTTC	CASSEVDGYTF
TRBV7-9	NA	TRBJ2-7	NA	TGTGCCAGCAGCCCCCCTCGAGGCTACGAGCAGTACTTC	CASSPPRGYEQYF
TRBV6-4	NA	TRBJ2-2	NA	TGTGCCAGCAAATCGCAGGTTAACACCGGGGAGCTGTTTTTT	CASKSQVNTGELFF
TRBV12-2	once	TRBJ2-5	NA	TGTGCAAGTCGCTTATTAGGGACACCACAAGAGACCCAGTACTTC	CASRLLGTPQETQYF
TRBV5-8	NA	TRBJ1-3	NA	TGTGCCAGCAGCTTGTTCGGGGTGTCTGGAAACACCATATATTTT	CASSLFGVSGNTIYF
TRBV7-9	once	TRBJ1-5	NA	TGTGCCAGCAGCTTCAACAGAAATCAGCCCCAGCATTTT	CASSFNRNQPQHF
TRBV5-6	few	TRBJ2-1	TRBD2	TGTGCCAGCAGCTTGGGGCTAGCGGGGGCGCAAGTTCTAGGAGAGCAGTTCTTC	CASSLGLAGAQVLGEQFF
TRBV11-3	few	TRBJ2-1	TRBD1	TGTGCCAGCAGCTTACACAGGGGGGTTAGCTCCTACAATGAGCAGTTCTTC	CASSLHRGVSSYNEQFF
TRBV6-1	NA	TRBJ1-6	NA	TGTGCCAGCACGACAAATAATTCACCCCTCCACTTT	CASTTNNSPLHF
TRBV27	NA	TRBJ1-5	NA	TGTGCCAGCAGCACTGTTTTCAATCAGCCCCAGCATTTT	CASSTVFNQPQHF
TRBV28	NA	TRBJ1-2	NA	TGTGCCAGCAGCACCGACCCGGGGGAAGGCTACACCTTC	CASSTDPGEGYTF
TRBV5-4	NA	TRBJ2-2	NA	TGTGCCAGCAGCTTGGGGGGACACCTGGACACCGGGGAGCTGTTTTTT	CASSLGGHLDTGELFF
TRBV5-6	few	TRBJ1-4	TRBD1	TGTGCCAGCAGCTTGTTTCAGGGGGCGTCGAATGAAAAACTGTTTTTT	CASSLFQGASNEKLFF
TRBV4-1	NA	TRBJ1-5	TRBD1	TGCGCCAGCAGCCAAGAGAGGGGGACAGGGGTTGTCAATCAGCCCCAGCATTTT	CASSQERGTGVVNQPQHF
TRBV7-9	few	TRBJ2-7	TRBD1	TGTGCCAGCAGCTTAGCGGGACAGGTCTACGAGCAGTACTTC	CASSLAGQVYEQYF
TRBV29-1	NA	TRBJ2-5	TRBD1	TGCAGCGGTAGGGACAGGGAGGCAGAGACCCAGTACTTC	CSGRDREAETQYF
TRBV5-5	once	TRBJ2-7	NA	TGTGCCAGCAGACCAGTGGGACATTCGACCTACGAGCAGTACTTC	CASRPVGHSTYEQYF
TRBV4-1	NA	TRBJ2-5	TRBD1	TGCGCCAGCAGCCGACAGGGGGCTAGGGAGACCCAGTACTTC	CASSRQGARETQYF
TRBV5-4	NA	TRBJ1-6	NA	TGTGCCAGCAGCTTGGGGTTTAATCAGGGGATTGGTTCACCCCTCCACTTT	CASSLGFNQGIGSPLHF
TRBV5-1	NA	TRBJ2-1	TRBD2	TGCGCCAGCAGCTTGTTAGCGGGGGGGTATAACAATGAGCAGTTCTTC	CASSLLAGGYNNEQFF
TRBV27	NA	TRBJ2-3	TRBD2	TGTGCCAGCAGTTTGGGGACTAGCGGAGATACGCAGTATTTT	CASSLGTSGDTQYF
TRBV6-5	NA	TRBJ1-1	TRBD1	TGTGCCAGCAGTTTCCAGGGGGCCAGCACTGAAGCTTTCTTT	CASSFQGASTEAFF
TRBV28	NA	TRBJ2-2	TRBD1	TGTGCCACCCCCGCCGGGACAGAGAACACCGGGGAGCTGTTTTTT	CATPAGTENTGELFF
TRBV10-3	NA	TRBJ2-7	TRBD1	TGTGCCATCAGTGTCGCCGGACAGGGGTCCTACGAGCAGTACTTC	CAISVAGQGSYEQYF
TRBV6-5	NA	TRBJ1-1	TRBD1	TGTGCCAGCAGACCGGGACAGGGGACTGAAGCTTTCTTT	CASRPGQGTEAFF
TRBV29-1	NA	TRBJ2-7	TRBD1	TGCAGCGTTGAAAGGACAGGGGGCTCCTACGAGCAGTACTTC	CSVERTGGSYEQYF
TRBV5-1	NA	TRBJ1-3	TRBD1	TGCGCCAGCAGCCCTGGGACAGGGGTGGCCGGAAACACCATATATTTT	CASSPGTGVAGNTIYF
TRBV5-1	NA	TRBJ2-7	NA	TGCGCCAGCAGCGAGCGCATTCAGGACAGCCCCAACTTCTACGAGCAGTACTTC	CASSERIQDSPNFYEQYF
TRBV6-1	NA	TRBJ2-7	NA	TGTGCCAGCAGCCTTCGGCAGGCCTCATACGAGCAGTACTTC	CASSLRQASYEQYF
TRBV14	NA	TRBJ1-1	TRBD1	TGTGCCAGCAGCCCGACAGGGGTCGGTGTAACTGAAGCTTTCTTT	CASSPTGVGVTEAFF
TRBV28	NA	TRBJ2-4	TRBD2	TGTGCCAGCAGTTTACCGGGACTAGCGGGGGTCAGCCACATTCAGTACTTC	CASSLPGLAGVSHIQYF
TRBV11-2	NA	TRBJ2-2	NA	TGTGCCAGCAGCCATCAGGGTCCCGGGGAGCTGTTTTTT	CASSHQGPGELFF
TRBV25-1	NA	TRBJ1-2	NA	TGTGCCAGCAGTGAATCCCCCACGGCAGGGGTTTATGGCTACACCTTC	CASSESPTAGVYGYTF
TRBV10-1	NA	TRBJ1-3	NA	TGCGCCAGCAGCCCCGTCTCTGGAAACACCATATATTTT	CASSPVSGNTIYF
TRBV5-4	NA	TRBJ2-5	TRBD1	TGTGCCAGCAGCTCCCGACAGGGGTGGACCCAGTACTTC	CASSSRQGWTQYF
TRBV5-1	NA	TRBJ2-7	TRBD2	TGCGCCAGCAGCCCCCGACCGGGAGGGGAGCAGTACTTC	CASSPRPGGEQYF
TRBV4-2	NA	TRBJ2-7	NA	TGTGCCAGCAGCCAAGGGGGGCCCGGCTACGAGCAGTACTTC	CASSQGGPGYEQYF
TRBV7-2	few	TRBJ2-2	NA	TGTGCCAGCAGCTTAGCGCATGGAGGTGTCGGGGAGCTGTTTTTT	CASSLAHGGVGELFF
TRBV11-3	NA	TRBJ2-3	TRBD1	TGTGCCAGCAGCCCCCCAGGGGGCACGAATACGCAGTATTTT	CASSPPGGTNTQYF
TRBV7-2	NA	TRBJ2-4	NA	TGTGCCAGCAGCTTGGACTCCCAGGTGGGAATTCGGATTCAGTACTTC	CASSLDSQVGIRIQYF
TRBV5-1	NA	TRBJ2-2	NA	TGCGCCAGCCACTTCGACACCGGGGAGCTGTTTTTT	CASHFDTGELFF
TRBV12-2	NA	TRBJ2-3	NA	TGTGCAAGTCGCCTGAAGGTTAGAGTGCCACCCAGGGGCACAGATACGCAGTATTTT	CASRLKVRVPPRGTDTQYF
TRBV7-8	NA	TRBJ1-6	TRBD1	TGTGCCAGCAGCTTAGTCGGGACAGGTGATTCACCCCTCCACTTT	CASSLVGTGDSPLHF
TRBV2	NA	TRBJ2-5	TRBD2	TGTGCCAGCAGTGATCTGGGAGCGGGGGGGGAGACCCAGTACTTC	CASSDLGAGGETQYF
TRBV2	NA	TRBJ1-5	NA	TGTGCCAGCACCCTGGGCTCCGGTTTACAGCCCCAGCATTTT	CASTLGSGLQPQHF